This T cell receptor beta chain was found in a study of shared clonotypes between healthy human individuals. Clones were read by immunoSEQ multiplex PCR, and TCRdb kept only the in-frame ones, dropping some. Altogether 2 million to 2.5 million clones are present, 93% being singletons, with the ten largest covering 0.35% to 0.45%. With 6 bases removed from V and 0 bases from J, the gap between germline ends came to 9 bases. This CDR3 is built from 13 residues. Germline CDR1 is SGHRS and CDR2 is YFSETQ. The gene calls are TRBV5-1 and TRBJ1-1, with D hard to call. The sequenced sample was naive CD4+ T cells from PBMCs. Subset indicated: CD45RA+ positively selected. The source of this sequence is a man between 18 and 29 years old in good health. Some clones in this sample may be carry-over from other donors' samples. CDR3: CASNLNMNTEAFF. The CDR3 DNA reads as TGCGCCAGCAACCTAAACATGAACACTGAAGCTTTCTTT.